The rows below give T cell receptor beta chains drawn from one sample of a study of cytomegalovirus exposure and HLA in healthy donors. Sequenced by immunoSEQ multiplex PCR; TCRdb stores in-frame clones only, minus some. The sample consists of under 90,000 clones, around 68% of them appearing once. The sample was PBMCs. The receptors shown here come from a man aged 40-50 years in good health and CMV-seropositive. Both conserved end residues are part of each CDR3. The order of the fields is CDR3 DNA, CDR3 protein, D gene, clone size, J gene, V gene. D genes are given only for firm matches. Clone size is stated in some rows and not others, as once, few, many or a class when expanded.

cdr3_nt: TGTGCCAGCAGGCGCGCGCAGGGGCCGGGGGAGCTGTTTTTT; cdr3_aa: CASRRAQGPGELFF; d_call: .; clone_size: .; j_call: TRBJ2-2; v_call: TRBV28
cdr3_nt: TGTGCCAGTAGTCCCAGCCGGACCAGGGGCGAGCAGTACTTC; cdr3_aa: CASSPSRTRGEQYF; d_call: .; clone_size: .; j_call: TRBJ2-7; v_call: TRBV19
cdr3_nt: TGTGCCAGCAGCTTCAGTCCCCGCGGGGCTAATTCACCCCTCCACTTT; cdr3_aa: CASSFSPRGANSPLHF; d_call: .; clone_size: few; j_call: TRBJ1-6; v_call: TRBV2
cdr3_nt: TGCGCCAGCAGCTCCGGACAGGGTAGAGCAGATACGCAGTATTTT; cdr3_aa: CASSSGQGRADTQYF; d_call: TRBD1; clone_size: few; j_call: TRBJ2-3; v_call: TRBV5-1
cdr3_nt: TGTGCCAGCAGGGCGACAGGAAACTATGGCTACACCTTC; cdr3_aa: CASRATGNYGYTF; d_call: .; clone_size: few; j_call: TRBJ1-2; v_call: TRBV6-5
cdr3_nt: TGCGCCAGCAGCCGCAGCGGGAGGGCCGTCCACGAGCAGTACTTC; cdr3_aa: CASSRSGRAVHEQYF; d_call: TRBD2; clone_size: .; j_call: TRBJ2-7; v_call: TRBV5-1
cdr3_nt: TGTGCCATCAGTGAGTTCGGGTCAGCCTCGAACACTGAAGCTTTCTTT; cdr3_aa: CAISEFGSASNTEAFF; d_call: .; clone_size: .; j_call: TRBJ1-1; v_call: TRBV10-3
cdr3_nt: TGCGCCAGCAGCTTTGGAGAATGGGAGACCCAGTACTTC; cdr3_aa: CASSFGEWETQYF; d_call: .; clone_size: .; j_call: TRBJ2-5; v_call: TRBV5-1
cdr3_nt: TGCAGCGTTGGGGTAGCGGGAGGGCCTTCTGAGCAGTTCTTC; cdr3_aa: CSVGVAGGPSEQFF; d_call: TRBD2; clone_size: .; j_call: TRBJ2-1; v_call: TRBV29-1
cdr3_nt: TGCGCCAGCAGCCCAGGAGGGACTAGCGAGGGCAATGAGCAGTTCTTC; cdr3_aa: CASSPGGTSEGNEQFF; d_call: TRBD2; clone_size: .; j_call: TRBJ2-1; v_call: TRBV4-3
cdr3_nt: TGTGCCAGCACCCAACAGGGGGCGGTTTGGGAAAAACTGTTTTTT; cdr3_aa: CASTQQGAVWEKLFF; d_call: TRBD1; clone_size: .; j_call: TRBJ1-4; v_call: TRBV6-1
cdr3_nt: TGTGCCAGCGGGAGGAGCACAGATACGCAGTATTTT; cdr3_aa: CASGRSTDTQYF; d_call: .; clone_size: .; j_call: TRBJ2-3; v_call: TRBV27
cdr3_nt: TGTGCCAGCAGTCCGATGACAGGGAAAGAAAGGGACGACACCATATATTTT; cdr3_aa: CASSPMTGKERDDTIYF; d_call: TRBD1; clone_size: .; j_call: TRBJ1-3; v_call: TRBV28
cdr3_nt: TGTGCCAGTAGTCCCAAGCGGGAGGTTATAAGCGAGCAGTACTTC; cdr3_aa: CASSPKREVISEQYF; d_call: TRBD2; clone_size: .; j_call: TRBJ2-7; v_call: TRBV19
cdr3_nt: TGTGCCAGCAGCCGGGGACTGCAGTCCTACGAGCAGTACTTC; cdr3_aa: CASSRGLQSYEQYF; d_call: .; clone_size: few; j_call: TRBJ2-7; v_call: TRBV5-4
cdr3_nt: TGTGCCAGCAGCTTTGGATACGGGGAGACCCAGTACTTC; cdr3_aa: CASSFGYGETQYF; d_call: .; clone_size: few; j_call: TRBJ2-5; v_call: TRBV5-4
cdr3_nt: TGTGCCACCAGCAGAGGATCAGCTAGCGGGAGTTCAGATACGCAGTATTTT; cdr3_aa: CATSRGSASGSSDTQYF; d_call: TRBD2; clone_size: .; j_call: TRBJ2-3; v_call: TRBV15
cdr3_nt: TGTGCCAGCAGTTTACTAGGGTTGGCCGGGGAGGGTGAAGCTTTCTTT; cdr3_aa: CASSLLGLAGEGEAFF; d_call: .; clone_size: .; j_call: TRBJ1-1; v_call: TRBV28
cdr3_nt: TGTGCCTGGAGTGTGGGAGTTTATGAAAAACTGTTTTTT; cdr3_aa: CAWSVGVYEKLFF; d_call: .; clone_size: .; j_call: TRBJ1-4; v_call: TRBV30
cdr3_nt: TGTGCCAGCAGGCTACAGAGCTCCTACGAGCAGTACTTC; cdr3_aa: CASRLQSSYEQYF; d_call: .; clone_size: .; j_call: TRBJ2-7; v_call: TRBV7-8
cdr3_nt: TGCGCCAGCAGCGGCGGGATCGTGGGAGATACGCAGTATTTT; cdr3_aa: CASSGGIVGDTQYF; d_call: .; clone_size: few; j_call: TRBJ2-3; v_call: TRBV5-1
cdr3_nt: TGTGCCACCAGCAGAGAACAGGGGTTCTGGGGCTACACCTTC; cdr3_aa: CATSREQGFWGYTF; d_call: TRBD1; clone_size: .; j_call: TRBJ1-2; v_call: TRBV15